The rows below give T cell receptor beta chains drawn from one sample of a study of blood T cell repertoires in COVID-19. Clones were sequenced by immunoSEQ multiplex PCR, and TCRdb holds only the in-frame ones, with some missing. This table has about 80,000 clones, 80% appearing once. Material for sequencing was peripheral blood. These receptors all come from a man in his 60s with active or convalescent COVID-19. Both conserved end residues are part of each CDR3. A D gene is named only where the DNA matches it firmly. Not all rows give a size; the values are once, few, many and, for expanded clones, a class.

D: TRBD1; V: TRBV4-1; J: TRBJ1-4; size: -; CDR3: CASSQDRPGGIYPNEKLFF; DNA: TGCGCCAGCAGCCAAGATCGCCCAGGGGGCATATACCCAAATGAAAAACTGTTTTTT
D: TRBD2; V: TRBV11-2; J: TRBJ2-1; size: -; CDR3: CASSYRLAGGNEQFF; DNA: TGTGCCAGCAGCTACAGACTAGCGGGGGGGAATGAGCAGTTCTTC
D: -; V: TRBV15; J: TRBJ2-7; size: -; CDR3: CATSRDQAGGEQYF; DNA: TGTGCCACCAGCAGAGATCAGGCAGGCGGGGAGCAGTACTTC
D: TRBD1; V: TRBV10-3; J: TRBJ2-2; size: -; CDR3: CAIEQGAGTGELFF; DNA: TGTGCCATCGAACAGGGGGCGGGCACCGGGGAGCTGTTTTTT
D: -; V: TRBV7-2; J: TRBJ1-1; size: -; CDR3: CASSLGRPGGHTEAFF; DNA: TGTGCCAGCAGCTTAGGTCGCCCCGGCGGTCACACTGAAGCTTTCTTT
D: TRBD2; V: TRBV4-1; J: TRBJ2-3; size: -; CDR3: CASSQSRGGGLATDTQYF; DNA: TGCGCCAGCAGCCAAAGCCGGGGTGGGGGACTAGCAACAGATACGCAGTATTTT
D: -; V: TRBV2; J: TRBJ1-2; size: few; CDR3: CASSVISMVQGANGYTF; DNA: TGTGCCAGCAGTGTTATAAGTATGGTACAGGGTGCAAATGGCTACACCTTC
D: TRBD1; V: TRBV9; J: TRBJ1-2; size: once; CDR3: CASSVGGTGRHRGGYTF; DNA: TGTGCCAGCAGCGTAGGCGGGACAGGGCGGCATCGGGGTGGCTACACCTTC
D: -; V: TRBV7-2; J: TRBJ2-1; size: -; CDR3: CASSLEAGAYNEQFF; DNA: TGTGCCAGCAGCTTAGAGGCCGGGGCCTACAATGAGCAGTTCTTC
D: -; V: TRBV7-3; J: TRBJ1-4; size: -; CDR3: CASSLQAATNEKLFF; DNA: TGTGCCAGCAGCTTACAAGCTGCAACTAATGAAAAACTGTTTTTT
D: TRBD2; V: TRBV19; J: TRBJ2-5; size: -; CDR3: CATARGGASQETQYF; DNA: TGTGCCACCGCCCGGGGGGGGGCCTCCCAAGAGACCCAGTACTTC
D: -; V: TRBV19; J: TRBJ1-6; size: -; CDR3: CASSADRDSPLHF; DNA: TGTGCCAGTAGTGCGGACAGAGATTCACCCCTCCACTTT
D: -; V: TRBV27; J: TRBJ1-5; size: -; CDR3: CASSLAGKQPQHF; DNA: TGTGCCAGCAGTTTAGCTGGCAAGCAGCCCCAGCATTTT
D: -; V: TRBV4-3; J: TRBJ1-2; size: -; CDR3: CASSQDEEVGYGYTF; DNA: TGCGCCAGCAGCCAAGACGAGGAGGTGGGCTATGGCTACACCTTC
D: -; V: TRBV6-5; J: TRBJ2-5; size: -; CDR3: CASRGGGGQETQYF; DNA: TGTGCCAGCAGGGGAGGGGGGGGGCAAGAGACCCAGTACTTC
D: TRBD1; V: TRBV4-1; J: TRBJ1-1; size: few; CDR3: CASSQAYRGRTEAFF; DNA: TGCGCCAGCAGCCAAGCCTACAGGGGGAGAACTGAAGCTTTCTTT
D: TRBD1; V: TRBV28; J: TRBJ1-5; size: -; CDR3: CASTPGQDNQPQHF; DNA: TGTGCCAGCACCCCCGGACAGGACAATCAGCCCCAGCATTTT
D: TRBD1; V: TRBV3-1/TRBV3-2; J: TRBJ2-1; size: -; CDR3: CASSQASWTGQDEQFF; DNA: TGTGCCAGCAGCCAAGCTTCATGGACAGGGCAGGATGAGCAGTTCTTC
D: -; V: TRBV5-4; J: TRBJ1-1; size: few; CDR3: CASSLAGNTEAFF; DNA: TGTGCCAGCAGCTTGGCCGGGAACACTGAAGCTTTCTTT
D: TRBD1; V: TRBV19; J: TRBJ1-3; size: -; CDR3: CASKTGLGNTIYF; DNA: TGTGCCAGTAAGACAGGGCTCGGAAACACCATATATTTT
D: -; V: TRBV6-2/TRBV6-3; J: TRBJ2-1; size: -; CDR3: CASSPREEYNEQFF; DNA: TGTGCCAGCAGCCCCCGGGAAGAATACAATGAGCAGTTCTTC
D: TRBD1; V: TRBV6-6; J: TRBJ2-7; size: -; CDR3: CASSYLGDRGDEQYF; DNA: TGTGCCAGCAGTTACTTGGGGGACAGGGGAGACGAGCAGTACTTC
D: -; V: TRBV20-1; J: TRBJ2-1; size: -; CDR3: CSASNSANNEQFF; DNA: TGCAGTGCTAGTAATAGCGCCAACAATGAGCAGTTCTTC
D: -; V: TRBV24-1; J: TRBJ2-2; size: -; CDR3: CATSDGPMNTGELFF; DNA: TGTGCCACCAGTGATGGGCCTATGAACACCGGGGAGCTGTTTTTT
D: TRBD1; V: TRBV6-2/TRBV6-3; J: TRBJ2-2; size: -; CDR3: CASSAGQVRATWASAGELFF; DNA: TGTGCCAGCAGTGCGGGACAGGTTCGGGCAACTTGGGCCAGCGCCGGGGAGCTGTTTTTT
D: -; V: TRBV7-9; J: TRBJ1-2; size: -; CDR3: CASTPHDFYGYTF; DNA: TGTGCCAGCACCCCGCACGACTTCTATGGCTACACCTTC
D: -; V: TRBV7-2; J: TRBJ2-7; size: once; CDR3: CASSSVSYEQYF; DNA: TGTGCCAGCAGCTCCGTTTCCTACGAGCAGTACTTC
D: TRBD1; V: TRBV6-5; J: TRBJ1-5; size: -; CDR3: CASSPWTGDRQPQHF; DNA: TGTGCCAGCAGTCCCTGGACAGGGGATCGTCAGCCCCAGCATTTT
D: TRBD1; V: TRBV27; J: TRBJ2-2; size: -; CDR3: CASSLSRTGWPGELFF; DNA: TGTGCCAGCAGTTTATCGCGGACAGGGTGGCCCGGGGAGCTGTTTTTT
D: -; V: TRBV11-2; J: TRBJ1-1; size: -; CDR3: CASRMSTVTNF; DNA: TGTGCCAGCAGGATGAGTACAGTGACCAATTTT
D: -; V: TRBV29-1; J: TRBJ2-3; size: -; CDR3: CSGRDIRTDTQYF; DNA: TGCAGCGGCCGGGACATACGCACAGATACGCAGTATTTT
D: TRBD1; V: TRBV5-1; J: TRBJ2-5; size: once; CDR3: CASSSGQVQETQYF; DNA: TGCGCCAGCAGTTCCGGACAGGTTCAAGAGACCCAGTACTTC
D: TRBD1; V: TRBV27; J: TRBJ1-4; size: -; CDR3: CASSLLGGEEKLFF; DNA: TGTGCCAGCAGTTTATTAGGGGGCGAAGAAAAACTGTTTTTT
D: TRBD2; V: TRBV29-1; J: TRBJ2-1; size: once; CDR3: CSVEERGGTYNEQFF; DNA: TGCAGCGTTGAGGAGCGGGGGGGCACCTACAATGAGCAGTTCTTC
D: -; V: TRBV2; J: TRBJ2-1; size: -; CDR3: CASRAGLTGNEQFF; DNA: TGTGCCAGCAGGGCGGGACTGACTGGGAATGAGCAGTTCTTC
D: -; V: TRBV21-1; J: TRBJ2-7; size: -; CDR3: CASSKSLPTDAEQYF; DNA: TGTGCCAGCAGCAAATCGCTTCCGACAGACGCCGAGCAGTACTTC
D: TRBD1; V: TRBV13; J: TRBJ1-2; size: -; CDR3: CASSLQGAYGYTF; DNA: TGTGCCAGCAGCTTACAGGGGGCCTATGGCTACACCTTC
D: TRBD1; V: TRBV6-5; J: TRBJ2-7; size: -; CDR3: CASSVRQGANEQYF; DNA: TGTGCCAGCAGCGTTCGGCAGGGGGCCAACGAGCAGTACTTC
D: TRBD1; V: TRBV27; J: TRBJ1-1; size: -; CDR3: CASSSGQGALRTEAFF; DNA: TGTGCCAGCAGTTCGGGACAGGGGGCGTTAAGAACTGAAGCTTTCTTT
D: -; V: TRBV5-1; J: TRBJ1-2; size: few; CDR3: CASSLGQNYGYTF; DNA: TGCGCCAGCAGCCTCGGACAGAACTATGGCTACACCTTC